The 11 T cell receptor beta chains in this list originate from one sample, sequenced in a study of T cell repertoires in cytomegalovirus infection. Via MiXCR, TCRdb re-called the reads, giving one row per CDR3 protein. The data contain some 700,000 distinct CDR3 sequences, about 33% of them singletons. No antigen has been identified for these receptors. Sequenced material: cultured PBMCs, taken from culture after CMV antigen stimulation. These TCRs come from a human donor in good health (CMV status not recorded). Some clones in this sample may be carry-over from other donors' samples.

This clonotype came up once. The J gene is TRBJ2-5, the V gene TRBV11-2; no reliable D call. Trimming pared 3 bases from V and 4 bases from J, leaving 18 bases between. The CDR3 runs 16 residues. CDR1 SGHAT and CDR2 FQNNGV come from the germline V gene. CDR3 in DNA: TGTGCCAGCAGCTTGTCCCGGGTAGATTTAGGAGAGACCCAGTACTTC. Translation gives CASSLSRVDLGETQYF.

Only a few counts were recorded for this clonotype. This sequence joins TRBV28 and TRBJ1-1, with D perhaps matching TRBD1 (6 bases). V shed 6 bases and J shed 0 bases, with 20 bases lying between them. The CDR3 totals 17 residues. CDR1 and CDR2 from the germline V gene are MDHEN and SYDVKM. The CDR3 loop reads CASSPPRGGGMNTEAFF. In DNA, the CDR3 is TGTGCCAGCAGCCCCCCACGGGGGGGCGGAATGAACACTGAAGCTTTCTTT.

The rearrangement joins TRBV6-6 to TRBJ2-3, with D perhaps TRBD1 (6 bases). With 6 bases removed from V and 2 bases from J, the gap between germline ends came to 18 bases. The CDR3 length is 16 residues. Germline values: CDR1 MNHNY, CDR2 SVGAGI (reference sequence). CDR3 in amino acids: CASRGAQRSSTDTQYF. The CDR3 DNA reads TGTGCCAGCAGGGGGGCCCAGCGGAGTTCCACAGATACGCAGTATTTT.

The chain has TRBV12-3 or TRBV12-4 and TRBJ2-5; perhaps TRBD1 as D (6 bases). The V end was cut by 4 bases, the J end by 5 bases, with 20 bases between. CDR3 length: 16 residues. CDR3 DNA: TGTGCCAGCAGTTCGGACAGTCTTCACGGTGGGGAGACCCAGTACTTC. Amino acids: CASSSDSLHGGETQYF.

The V gene is TRBV7-2, the J gene TRBJ2-1; no reliable D call. The V gene's germline CDR1 is SGHTA and CDR2 FQGNSA. The CDR3 has 14 amino acids. V dropped 3 bases and J dropped 8 bases, with 14 bases sitting between them. The CDR3 DNA sequence: TGTGCCAGCAGCTTCGACCGGGTCCAACATGAGCAGTTCTTC. Translating gives CASSFDRVQHEQFF.

DNA for the CDR3: TGTGCCAGCAGTACAACAGGGGGTGGGGATACGCAGTATTTT. It codes for CASSTTGGGDTQYF. The rearrangement links TRBV6-1 to TRBJ2-3, with 8 bases that match TRBD1. After removal of 5 bases from V and 6 bases from J, the junction contained 7 bases not matched to a gene. CDR1 MNHNS and CDR2 SASEGT come from the germline V gene. This CDR3 spans 14 amino acids.

This clonotype has a count of ten or more. The genes are TRBV6-2 or TRBV6-3 and TRBJ2-3; D not resolved. This CDR3 is built from 13 residues. Germline V gene lookup returns CDR1 MNHEY and CDR2 SVGEGT. Deletions cut 6 bases from V and 5 bases from J, with 12 bases between. The CDR3 here is CASRANVVDTQYF. CDR3 sequence (DNA): TGTGCCAGCAGGGCCAACGTCGTAGATACGCAGTATTTT.

This clonotype was counted a few times. The chain joins TRBV7-8 to TRBJ1-4; no definite D call. The CDR3 is 13 amino acids. The V end was cut by 10 bases, the J end by 4 bases, with 13 bases between. The germline V gene has CDR1 SGHVS and CDR2 FQNEAQ. CDR3 nucleotides: TGTGCCACGAACCGGGCGGGTAATGAAAAACTGTTTTTT. It encodes CATNRAGNEKLFF.

The V gene is TRBV12-3 or TRBV12-4, the J gene TRBJ2-1, with D possibly being TRBD1 or TRBD2 (6 bases each). Trimming pared 1 base from V and 2 bases from J, leaving 9 bases between. The CDR3 covers 15 residues. The CDR3 coding sequence is TGTGCCAGCAGTTTAGAGGGGGGTGCCTACAATGAGCAGTTCTTC. It specifies CASSLEGGAYNEQFF.

The chain couples TRBV7-6 to TRBJ1-3, with 7 positions matching TRBD1. V lost 1 base to trimming and J lost 10 bases; unmatched junction nucleotides: 7. Germline assignment: CDR1 SGHVS and CDR2 FNYEAQ. The CDR3 extends over 14 amino acids. CDR3 sequence (DNA): TGTGCCAGCAGCTTAGAGGGGACAGTTTTGACCATATATTTT. Amino acids: CASSLEGTVLTIYF.

V gene TRBV7-6 combines with J gene TRBJ2-5; 10 bases agree with TRBD2. Germline V gives CDR1 SGHVS, CDR2 FNYEAQ. CDR3 length equals 15 residues. V was clipped by 3 bases and J by 3 bases; unmatched bases: 4. This CDR3 reads CASSFGLAAEETQYF. Here the CDR3 DNA reads TGTGCCAGCAGCTTCGGACTAGCGGCCGAAGAGACCCAGTACTTC.